Listed below are T cell receptor beta chains from one sample, sequenced in a study of OX40 agonist ivuxolimab in advanced cancers. Assay used: immunoSEQ multiplex PCR; TCRdb lists only in-frame clones, some missing. This sample has 70,000 to 90,000 clones, with roughly 86% found just once. Material: CD4+ or CD8+ T cells sorted from blood, obtained in a trial of the OX40 agonist ivuxolimab. The receptors stem from an adult with an advanced solid tumor such as melanoma, head and neck, liver or kidney cancer. Each CDR3 is given with its conserved first and last residue. A D gene is named only where the DNA matches it firmly. Clone size is stated in some rows and not others, as once, few, many or a class when expanded.

length: 15; size: NA; D: NA; J: TRBJ1-4; V: TRBV6-5; CDR3: CASSYSTGNGEKLFF; DNA: TGTGCCAGCAGTTACTCGACGGGGAACGGGGAAAAACTGTTTTTT
length: 15; size: NA; D: TRBD1; J: TRBJ2-7; V: TRBV5-4; CDR3: CASSLGDRASYEQYF; DNA: TGTGCCAGCAGCTTGGGGGACAGGGCCTCCTACGAGCAGTACTTC
length: 14; size: once; D: TRBD1; J: TRBJ1-5; V: TRBV27; CDR3: CASSLQGDNQPQHF; DNA: TGTGCCAGCAGTTTACAGGGGGACAATCAGCCCCAGCATTTT
length: 16; size: NA; D: TRBD1; J: TRBJ2-1; V: TRBV6-5; CDR3: CASSYGLGQGKNEQFF; DNA: TGTGCCAGCAGTTATGGGTTAGGACAGGGTAAAAATGAGCAGTTCTTC
length: 15; size: NA; D: NA; J: TRBJ2-7; V: TRBV27; CDR3: CASSLATAQSYEQYF; DNA: TGTGCCAGCAGTTTGGCCACAGCACAGTCCTACGAGCAGTACTTC
length: 17; size: NA; D: NA; J: TRBJ2-4; V: TRBV9; CDR3: CASSVAGGPGLKNIQYF; DNA: TGTGCCAGCAGCGTAGCCGGGGGTCCGGGACTCAAAAACATTCAGTACTTC
length: 12; size: few; D: NA; J: TRBJ2-7; V: TRBV7-9; CDR3: CASSLETYEQYF; DNA: TGTGCCAGCAGCTTAGAAACCTACGAGCAGTACTTC
length: 13; size: NA; D: NA; J: TRBJ2-3; V: TRBV19; CDR3: CASSITGTDTQYF; DNA: TGTGCCAGTAGTATAACGGGCACAGATACGCAGTATTTT
length: 15; size: NA; D: TRBD2; J: TRBJ2-1; V: TRBV14; CDR3: CASSPTSGRGYEQFF; DNA: TGTGCCAGCAGCCCGACTAGCGGGAGGGGATATGAGCAGTTCTTC
length: 14; size: NA; D: NA; J: TRBJ2-7; V: TRBV14; CDR3: CASSPWAGNYEQYF; DNA: TGTGCCAGCAGCCCGTGGGCCGGGAACTACGAGCAGTACTTC
length: 16; size: NA; D: NA; J: TRBJ2-5; V: TRBV5-1; CDR3: CASSLEAGLSQETQYF; DNA: TGCGCCAGCAGCTTGGAGGCAGGGCTTTCCCAAGAGACCCAGTACTTC
length: 15; size: NA; D: TRBD2; J: TRBJ2-1; V: TRBV5-1; CDR3: CASSSLAGVQNEQFF; DNA: TGCGCCAGCAGCTCTCTAGCGGGAGTTCAAAATGAGCAGTTCTTC
length: 14; size: NA; D: TRBD2; J: TRBJ2-7; V: TRBV28; CDR3: CASSRGLAGDEQYF; DNA: TGTGCCAGCAGTAGGGGACTAGCGGGGGACGAGCAGTACTTC
length: 13; size: NA; D: NA; J: TRBJ2-7; V: TRBV5-4; CDR3: CASSALRSYEQYF; DNA: TGTGCCAGCAGCGCCCTTCGAAGCTACGAGCAGTACTTC
length: 15; size: NA; D: NA; J: TRBJ1-3; V: TRBV2; CDR3: CASREQTSSGNTIYF; DNA: TGTGCCAGCAGGGAACAGACTAGCTCTGGAAACACCATATATTTT
length: 17; size: NA; D: TRBD1; J: TRBJ1-4; V: TRBV5-5; CDR3: CASSLGDRAVPIEKLFF; DNA: TGTGCCAGCAGCTTGGGGGACAGGGCTGTTCCCATTGAAAAACTGTTTTTT
length: 15; size: NA; D: TRBD1; J: TRBJ2-3; V: TRBV6-6; CDR3: CASSSTGTGTDTQYF; DNA: TGTGCCAGCAGTTCCACCGGGACAGGTACAGATACGCAGTATTTT
length: 14; size: once; D: NA; J: TRBJ1-5; V: TRBV6-1; CDR3: CASSEGDMGKPQHF; DNA: TGTGCCAGCAGTGAAGGGGACATGGGGAAGCCCCAGCATTTT
length: 14; size: NA; D: NA; J: TRBJ1-5; V: TRBV4-2; CDR3: CASSLDSGPQPQHF; DNA: TGTGCCAGCAGCTTGGATTCAGGTCCTCAGCCCCAGCATTTT
length: 15; size: NA; D: NA; J: TRBJ1-6; V: TRBV5-1; CDR3: CASSLWGANNSPLHF; DNA: TGCGCCAGCAGCTTGTGGGGGGCGAATAATTCACCCCTCCACTTT
length: 18; size: NA; D: TRBD2; J: TRBJ2-3; V: TRBV7-2; CDR3: CASSFPRGGRGDTDTQYF; DNA: TGTGCCAGCAGCTTTCCCAGAGGGGGGCGGGGGGACACAGATACGCAGTATTTT
length: 15; size: NA; D: NA; J: TRBJ1-4; V: TRBV19; CDR3: CASSRVPLLPEKLFF; DNA: TGTGCCAGTAGCCGGGTCCCGCTTCTCCCAGAAAAACTGTTTTTT
length: 17; size: NA; D: TRBD1; J: TRBJ2-6; V: TRBV2; CDR3: CASSDRDRGSGANVLTF; DNA: TGTGCCAGCAGTGACCGGGACAGGGGATCTGGGGCCAACGTCCTGACTTTC
length: 14; size: NA; D: NA; J: TRBJ1-1; V: TRBV7-9; CDR3: CASRGLPGETEAFF; DNA: TGTGCCAGCAGAGGACTACCTGGGGAAACTGAAGCTTTCTTT
length: 14; size: NA; D: TRBD1; J: TRBJ2-7; V: TRBV7-7; CDR3: CASSLTDRGNEQYF; DNA: TGTGCCAGCAGCTTAACCGACAGGGGGAACGAGCAGTACTTC
length: 16; size: NA; D: NA; J: TRBJ2-7; V: TRBV10-3; CDR3: CAISEVLTNRSYEQYF; DNA: TGTGCCATCAGTGAGGTCTTAACCAACAGATCCTACGAGCAGTACTTC
length: 11; size: NA; D: NA; J: TRBJ1-3; V: TRBV7-2; CDR3: CASSLKNTIYF; DNA: TGTGCCAGCAGCTTAAAAAACACCATATATTTT
length: 17; size: NA; D: NA; J: TRBJ1-1; V: TRBV25-1; CDR3: CASSEYRFGDTLAGAFF; DNA: TGTGCCAGCAGTGAATATAGGTTTGGGGACACCCTCGCAGGAGCTTTCTTT
length: 13; size: once; D: TRBD1; J: TRBJ1-3; V: TRBV5-1; CDR3: CASSLGQGNTIYF; DNA: TGCGCCAGCAGCCTGGGACAGGGAAACACCATATATTTT
length: 15; size: NA; D: TRBD1; J: TRBJ2-7; V: TRBV15; CDR3: CATSKGTGGSYEQYF; DNA: TGTGCCACCAGCAAGGGGACAGGGGGCTCCTACGAGCAGTACTTC
length: 16; size: NA; D: NA; J: TRBJ2-1; V: TRBV9; CDR3: CASSIDGLRGYNEQFF; DNA: TGTGCCAGCAGCATAGATGGACTCCGTGGGTACAATGAGCAGTTCTTC
length: 16; size: NA; D: TRBD1; J: TRBJ1-6; V: TRBV5-1; CDR3: CASSPGTGRRNSPLHF; DNA: TGCGCCAGCAGCCCTGGGACAGGGCGACGTAATTCACCCCTCCACTTT
length: 11; size: few; D: NA; J: TRBJ1-2; V: TRBV5-8; CDR3: CASLGHDGYTF; DNA: TGTGCCAGCCTAGGGCACGATGGCTACACCTTC
length: 13; size: NA; D: NA; J: TRBJ1-1; V: TRBV11-2; CDR3: CASSSHRNTEAFF; DNA: TGTGCCAGCAGCTCTCACAGGAACACTGAAGCTTTCTTT
length: 13; size: NA; D: NA; J: TRBJ1-5; V: TRBV6-1; CDR3: CASRRGANQPQHF; DNA: TGTGCCAGCAGAAGAGGTGCCAATCAGCCCCAGCATTTT
length: 12; size: NA; D: NA; J: TRBJ1-5; V: TRBV28; CDR3: CASSLRYQPQHF; DNA: TGTGCCAGCAGTTTAAGGTATCAGCCCCAGCATTTT
length: 15; size: NA; D: TRBD1; J: TRBJ2-7; V: TRBV6-9; CDR3: CASSYKGGAIYEQYF; DNA: TGTGCCAGCAGTTACAAAGGGGGCGCGATCTACGAGCAGTACTTC
length: 12; size: NA; D: NA; J: TRBJ2-5; V: TRBV30; CDR3: CAWGNIWGTQYF; DNA: TGTGCCTGGGGGAACATCTGGGGGACCCAGTACTTC